Below, 24 T cell receptor beta chains from the same sample are listed, as sequenced in a study of post-analysis software for immune sequencing data. Points from the study as a whole: Five or six TRBV segments, TRBV5-6, TRBV5-1 and TRBV20-1 among them, were found more frequent in patients than controls.

Their antigens remain unidentified. cDNA libraries for TCR beta contained unique molecular identifiers. TCRdb reanalysed the PCR reads using MiXCR and keeps one entry per CDR3 protein. The table lists around 250,000 distinct CDR3 sequences, 36% of them singletons. The sequenced material came from blood. The receptors originated from a girl between 10 and 17 years old with multiple sclerosis.

Remarks on this clonotype: Possible read error: a much larger clone is one base away. This sequence joins TRBV27 and TRBJ2-7; 7 nucleotides match TRBD2. Per germline, CDR1 MNHEY and CDR2 SMNVEV (reference sequence). There are 13 residues in the CDR3. Trimming took 6 bases from V and 7 from J; bases not matched to a gene: 9. The CDR3 DNA reads as TGTGCCAGCAGGGGGGGAGGGTCGGAAGAGCAGTACTTC. It codes for CASRGGGSEEQYF.

This clonotype was observed a few times. A much larger clonotype is one base distant, so this may be a read error. The chain has TRBV7-2 and TRBJ2-5; D is unclear. This CDR3 has 15 residues. Trimming took 1 base from V and 11 from J, leaving 20 bases between them. The germline V gene encodes CDR1 SGHTA and CDR2 FQGNSA. The CDR3 bases are TGTGCCAGCAGCTTAGGTGCGTCGACTTACAATGAGCAGTACTTC. Encoded protein: CASSLGASTYNEQYF.

This clonotype appeared a few times. A clone one base away is much larger, so this may be a read error. This sequence joins TRBV7-8 and TRBJ2-1, with TRBD1 as a possible D gene (5 bases). The CDR3 totals 15 residues. Germline CDR1 is SGHVS and CDR2 is FQNEAQ. DNA of the CDR3: TGTGCCGGCAGCTTGGACAAGGGGCCCTACAATGAGCAGTTCTTC. Protein product: CAGSLDKGPYNEQFF.

The CDR3 reads CSVLTGFSAEAFF. For the CDR3, the DNA is TGCAGCGTGTTGACAGGGTTTAGCGCTGAAGCTTTCTTT. V usage is TRBV29-1 and J usage is TRBJ1-1; the match to TRBD1 covers 7 bases. The junction had 10 bases not matched to a gene; V was cut back by 6 bases and J by 6 bases. Germline V gene sequence: CDR1 SQVTM, CDR2 ANQGSEA. This CDR3 is built from 13 residues.

This clonotype has more than one count but fewer than ten. The CDR3 sequence: CASSLEGSGYSRNTEAFF. Written as DNA, the CDR3 is TGTGCCAGCAGCTTAGAAGGATCTGGATACAGCCGGAACACTGAAGCTTTCTTT. This chain links TRBV7-8 with TRBJ1-1; D unresolved. V was shortened by 1 base and J by 1 base, with 19 bases between the two germline ends. Germline assignment: CDR1 SGHVS and CDR2 FQNEAQ. The CDR3 is 18 residues long.

The V gene is TRBV27, the J gene TRBJ2-5; 8 bases map to TRBD2. Germline CDR1 and CDR2: MNHEY and SMNVEV (reference sequence). V lost 7 bases, J lost 4 bases, and 5 bases stayed unmatched. This CDR3 contains 13 residues. CDR3 residues: CASKGTSGETQYF. CDR3 DNA sequence: TGTGCCAGCAAGGGGACTAGTGGAGAGACCCAGTACTTC.

With respect to this clonotype: A much larger clone lies one base from this, so it may be a read error. The genes are TRBV12-3 or TRBV12-4 and TRBJ1-2; D ambiguous. This CDR3 is 12 amino acids long. Here the CDR3 reads CVSSLDNYGYTF. The DNA of the CDR3 is TGTGTCAGCAGTTTGGATAACTATGGCTACACCTTC.

In its sample, this clonotype was seen a few times. The chain uses TRBV7-3 and TRBJ2-1, with D perhaps given as TRBD1 or TRBD2 (5 bases each). Trimming removed 5 bases from V and 6 bases from J, with 17 bases in between. Germline-derived CDR1 and CDR2 are SGHTA and FQGTGA. The CDR3 covers 15 residues. The CDR3 is CASSQGPLGGNEQFF. As DNA, the CDR3 is TGTGCCAGCAGCCAAGGGCCCCTTGGGGGCAATGAGCAGTTCTTC.

This chain joins TRBV14 and TRBJ1-4; D might be TRBD1 (6 bases). V was cut by 3 bases and J by 7 bases, with 15 bases left in between. This CDR3 is 15 amino acids long. CDR1 is SGHDN and CDR2 is FVKESK in the germline V gene. Written as DNA, the CDR3 is TGTGCCAGCAGCCAGGCGGACAGCCGCGCTGAAAAACTGTTTTTT. Its protein is CASSQADSRAEKLFF.

This clonotype was seen a single time. The rearrangement joins TRBV2 to TRBJ2-2; maybe TRBD2 (6 bases). CDR1 is SNHLY and CDR2 is FYNNEI in the germline V gene. The CDR3 has 17 residues. V lost 0 bases, J lost 0 bases, and 11 bases lay in between. The CDR3 loop is CASSEALAGPNTGELFF. Here the CDR3 DNA reads TGTGCCAGCAGTGAAGCTCTCGCGGGACCGAACACCGGGGAGCTGTTTTTT.

Notes on this clonotype: Given a much more abundant clone one base away, this may be a read error. CDR3 in amino acids: CANSHGTGDEQFF. CDR3 nucleotide sequence: TGTGCCAACAGCCACGGGACAGGGGATGAGCAGTTCTTC. J is TRBJ2-1 and V is TRBV3-1; 10 positions match TRBD1. The CDR3 totals 13 residues. Germline V lookup: CDR1 LGHDT, CDR2 YNNKEL (reference sequence).

This clonotype has just a few counts. The V and J genes are TRBV9 and TRBJ2-5; 10 bases align to TRBD2. The CDR3 totals 15 residues. V was clipped by 1 base and J by 9 bases; unmatched bases: 9. Germline V gene data show CDR1 as SGDLS and CDR2 as YYNGEE. The CDR3 reads CASSVYASGGSAQYF. The CDR3 region has the DNA TGTGCCAGCAGCGTATACGCTAGCGGGGGTTCGGCCCAGTACTTC. Variable domain in full (rest from reference TRBV9 and TRBJ2-5): DSGVTQTPKHLITATGQRVTLRCSPRSGDLSVYWYQQSLDQGLQFLIQYYNGEERAKGNILERFSAQQFPDLHSELNLSSLELGDSALYFCASSVYASGGSAQYFGPGTRLLVL.

Concerning this clonotype itself: An end of the junction does not agree with germline; a read error may underlie this. This chain connects TRBV12-3 or TRBV12-4 to TRBJ2-3, with D perhaps being TRBD1 or TRBD2 (6 bases each). The CDR3 is 16 amino acids. The CDR3 loop reads CASSSRGPVSTDAQYF. CDR3 nucleotides: TGTGCCAGCAGTTCTCGGGGGCCCGTTAGCACAGATGCGCAGTATTTT.

There are many counts of this clonotype. This sequence may be a read error, since a much larger clone differs from it by one base. The V gene is TRBV2, the J gene TRBJ2-1; D unresolved. The length of the CDR3 is 11 residues. Germline CDR1 is SNHLY and CDR2 is FYNNEI. Trimming took off 4 bases at V and 7 bases at J, with 5 bases between the two ends. CDR3 residues: CASSVRNEQFF. In DNA, the CDR3 is TGTGCCAGCAGTGTTAGAAATGAGCAGTTCTTC.

A remark on this clonotype: A much larger clone differs by one base, so this may be a read error. Written as DNA, the CDR3 is TGTGCCAGCAGCTTAGCGTGGGGCAATGAGCTGTTCTTC. It translates to CASSLAWGNELFF. The chain carries TRBV7-9 and TRBJ2-1; weak D call: TRBD1 (5 bases). This CDR3 spans 13 amino acids. CDR1 and CDR2 from the germline V gene are SEHNR and FQNEAQ (reference sequence).

This clonotype was recorded many times. The chain carries TRBV5-1 and TRBJ2-5, with unresolved D. Germline values: CDR1 SGHRS, CDR2 YFSETQ. Trimming took off 2 bases at V and 2 bases at J, with 7 bases between the two ends. The CDR3 runs to 13 residues. The CDR3 nucleotides are TGCGCCAGCAGCTTCGGGTCACAAGAGACCCAGTACTTC. Its protein product is CASSFGSQETQYF.

This clonotype was recorded many times. The gene calls are TRBV18 and TRBJ2-5, with D unresolved. V was cut by 3 bases and J by 1 base, with 9 bases left in between. CDR1 and CDR2 from the germline V gene are KGHSH and LQKENI. The CDR3 has 14 amino acids. The CDR3 region is CASSPGGPQETQYF. The CDR3, as DNA: TGTGCCAGCTCACCTGGCGGCCCCCAAGAGACCCAGTACTTC.

The CDR3 region is CATSRGLKGRFYNEQFF. In DNA form, the CDR3 reads TGTGCCACCAGCAGGGGCCTGAAAGGGCGTTTCTACAATGAGCAGTTCTTC. This chain uses TRBV15 with TRBJ2-1; no clear D gene. Germline CDR1 and CDR2: LNHNV and YYDKDF (reference sequence). Trimming removed 3 bases at V and 3 bases at J, with 18 bases between. The CDR3 has 17 residues. Variable domain in full (rest from reference TRBV15 and TRBJ2-1): DAMVIQNPRYQVTQFGKPVTLSCSQTLNHNVMYWYQQKSSQAPKLLFHYYDKDFNNEADTPDNFQSRRPNTSFCFLDIRSPGLGDTAMYLCATSRGLKGRFYNEQFFGPGTRLTVL.

The J gene is TRBJ1-1, the V gene TRBV20-1; no firm D call. Per the germline V gene, CDR1 is DFQATT and CDR2 is SNEGSKA (reference sequence). The CDR3 loop spans 14 amino acids. The ends were cut back, 2 bases at V and 3 bases at J, with 13 bases in the middle. CDR3 in amino acids: CSARRADSDTEAFF. The CDR3, as DNA: TGCAGTGCTAGACGGGCGGATTCGGACACTGAAGCTTTCTTT.

This clonotype showed up just a few times. V is TRBV5-4 and J is TRBJ1-1; no definite D call. Trimming removed 2 bases from V and 4 bases from J, with 18 bases in between. The CDR3 is 16 residues long. Germline V CDR1 and CDR2: SGHNT, YYREEE (reference sequence). CDR3 protein: CASSLGTGPDGTEAFF. For the CDR3, the DNA is TGTGCCAGCAGCTTAGGAACGGGCCCTGACGGCACTGAAGCTTTCTTT.

The rearrangement joins TRBV5-4 to TRBJ2-1; 12 bases line up with TRBD1. The J segment lost 9 bases and the V segment lost 4 bases, leaving 8 bases of the junction unmatched. The CDR3 is 15 residues long. The germline V gene encodes CDR1 SGHNT and CDR2 YYREEE (reference sequence). The CDR3 protein is CASSVRDRGQGEQFF. The CDR3 bases are TGTGCCAGCAGCGTCCGGGACAGGGGGCAGGGTGAGCAGTTCTTC. Full variable domain (outside the CDR3, taken from reference TRBV5-4 and TRBJ2-1): ETGVTQSPTHLIKTRGQQVTLRCSSQSGHNTVSWYQQALGQGPQFIFQYYREEENGRGNFPPRFSGLQFPNYSSELNVNALELDDSALYLCASSVRDRGQGEQFFGPGTRLTVL.

The chain has TRBV20-1 and TRBJ1-4; D is ambiguous. Germline V gene lookup returns CDR1 DFQATT and CDR2 SNEGSKA (reference sequence). The germline V and J ends were trimmed by 5 bases and 6 bases, with 31 bases remaining between them. The CDR3 spans 19 residues. CDR3 nucleotide sequence: TGCAGTGCTGTACGCCCCGGGTCCAAAAATTTTAGGCGGGATGAAAAACTGTTTTTT. This encodes CSAVRPGSKNFRRDEKLFF.

This clonotype has a count of ten or more. In nucleotides, the CDR3 is TGTGCCAGCAGCCCCGGGGCAGTCCGGGAGACCCAGTACTTC. Translation gives CASSPGAVRETQYF. The chain carries TRBV28 and TRBJ2-5; the D call may be TRBD1 or TRBD2 (5 bases each). The CDR3 extends over 14 amino acids. The V end lost 6 bases, the J end lost 5 bases, and 16 bases lay between the germline ends. Per germline, CDR1 MDHEN and CDR2 SYDVKM.

The chain couples TRBV6-2 or TRBV6-3 to TRBJ2-1; D ambiguous. V was pared by 8 bases and J by 8 bases, with 10 bases between. From germline, CDR1 is MNHEY and CDR2 SVGEGT. The CDR3 length is 11 residues. CDR3 residues: CASSLCDEQFF. In DNA, the CDR3 is TGTGCCAGCTCCTTGTGTGATGAGCAGTTCTTC.